The 13 T cell receptor beta chains in this list originate from one sample, sequenced in a study of early stage breast cancer tumors. Produced via immunoSEQ multiplex PCR; TCRdb's table is partial and in-frame only. The sample lists 9,500 to 10,000 clones, roughly 60% occurring once. Sequenced input: breast tumor tissue. These receptor sequences come from a person between 55 and 69 years old with breast cancer.

The chain carries TRBV27 and TRBJ1-4; perhaps TRBD1 as D (6 bases). Germline lookup yields CDR1 MNHEY and CDR2 SMNVEV (reference sequence). Trimming left V 4 bases short and J 11 bases short, with 14 bases between. This CDR3 has 13 residues. The CDR3 region is CASSSQGREKLFF. The CDR3 nucleotides read TGTGCCAGCAGTTCGCAGGGGCGGGAGAAACTGTTTTTT.

The chain carries TRBV5-1 and TRBJ2-7, with D maybe TRBD2 (6 bases). From germline, CDR1 is SGHRS and CDR2 YFSETQ. The CDR3 runs 15 residues. V lost 4 bases to trimming and J lost 4 bases, with 18 bases between them. The CDR3 coding sequence is TGCGCCAGCAGCATCGGCTGGCGGGGCGGATACGAGCAGTACTTC. Protein sequence: CASSIGWRGGYEQYF.

V is TRBV15 and J is TRBJ1-2, with 7 bases fitting TRBD1. This CDR3 is 17 amino acids long. The germline CDR1 and CDR2 sequences are LNHNV and YYDKDF (reference sequence). V lost 0 bases, J lost 0 bases, and 7 bases stayed unmatched. The CDR3 region is CATSRDRLQGANYGYTF. The CDR3 DNA sequence: TGTGCCACCAGCAGAGATCGGTTGCAGGGGGCTAACTATGGCTACACCTTC.

The V gene is TRBV7-2, the J gene TRBJ1-5; D perhaps matches TRBD1 (6 bases). Germline V gene sequence: CDR1 SGHTA, CDR2 FQGNSA. The CDR3 has 14 residues. V shed 5 bases and J shed 8 bases, with 16 bases lying between them. This CDR3 is CASSQVGGREPQHF. DNA for the CDR3: TGTGCCAGCAGCCAAGTTGGGGGGCGGGAGCCCCAGCATTTT.

The chain carries TRBV25-1 and TRBJ1-3; 8 nucleotides line up with TRBD1. The CDR3 has 16 residues. The V gene end was trimmed by 4 bases and the J gene end by 3 bases; junction bases not matched to a gene: 8. CDR1 is MGHDK and CDR2 is SYGVNS in the germline V gene. DNA for the CDR3: TGTGCCAGCAGTGGTTCCGGGACAGGACTTGGAAACACCATATATTTT. Amino acid sequence: CASSGSGTGLGNTIYF.

By its share, this clone is medium-sized. J is TRBJ1-5 and V is TRBV6-1, with 8 bases identical to TRBD1. V lost 6 bases to trimming and J lost 0 bases; unmatched junction nucleotides: 4. The CDR3 runs to 15 residues. The germline V gene encodes CDR1 MNHNS and CDR2 SASEGT. CDR3 DNA: TGTGCCAGCAGACAGGGGGGATATAGCAATCAGCCCCAGCATTTT. As protein: CASRQGGYSNQPQHF.

DNA of the CDR3: TGTGCCAGCAAACCCCGGAGGAACACCGGGGAGCTGTTTTTT. It is translated as CASKPRRNTGELFF. The rearrangement joins TRBV6-5 to TRBJ2-2; D unclear. Germline loops: CDR1 MNHEY, CDR2 SVGAGI. The CDR3 runs to 14 residues. V lost 7 bases and J 1 base, leaving 10 bases between the germline ends.

This clone has only one observation. The chain uses TRBV7-9 and TRBJ2-1; D unresolved. V lost 0 bases and J lost 0, with 9 bases in between. The germline CDR1 and CDR2 sequences are SEHNR and FQNEAQ (reference sequence). The CDR3 spans 16 residues. The CDR3 loop is CASSLAYTSSYNEQFF. Here the CDR3 DNA reads TGTGCCAGCAGCTTAGCTTACACCAGCTCCTACAATGAGCAGTTCTTC.

The chain combines TRBV7-2 with TRBJ2-1; perhaps D is TRBD1 or TRBD2 (6 bases each). CDR1 is SGHTA, CDR2 FQGNSA, per germline. V was shortened by 5 bases and J by 7 bases, with 15 bases between the two germline ends. This CDR3 region has 14 residues. The CDR3 region is CASSQGRGFNEQFF. Here the CDR3 DNA reads TGTGCCAGCAGCCAGGGGCGGGGCTTTAATGAGCAGTTCTTC.

The chain recombines TRBV11-2 with TRBJ2-2; the match to TRBD2 covers 8 bases. The J segment lost 4 bases and the V segment lost 10 bases, leaving 14 bases of the junction unmatched. Germline V gene lookup returns CDR1 SGHAT and CDR2 FQNNGV. This CDR3 comprises 16 residues. The CDR3 spells CATPPGTSGFTGELFF. The CDR3 DNA reads TGTGCCACCCCTCCCGGGACTAGTGGGTTCACCGGGGAGCTGTTTTTT.

This clone has only a few counts. This chain connects TRBV7-9 to TRBJ1-6; no clear D. The germline CDR1 and CDR2 sequences are SEHNR and FQNEAQ (reference sequence). V was shortened by 7 bases and J by 10 bases, with 11 bases between the two germline ends. The CDR3 covers 12 residues. The CDR3 coding sequence is TGTGCCAGCACCTTCTCAGAATCACCCCTCCACTTT. It encodes CASTFSESPLHF.

This clone has more than one count but fewer than ten. V usage is TRBV18 and J usage is TRBJ2-7; 10 bases fit TRBD2. V shed 2 bases and J 5 bases; nucleotides not matched to a gene: 6. Germline V gene data show CDR1 as KGHSH and CDR2 as LQKENI. The CDR3 runs to 15 residues. CDR3 sequence reads: CASSPVASGRHEQYF. CDR3 nucleotides: TGTGCCAGCTCACCAGTGGCTAGCGGGAGACACGAGCAGTACTTC.

This clone was seen more than once but under ten times. The chain carries TRBV28 and TRBJ2-4; 7 bases map to TRBD1. The germline CDR1 and CDR2 sequences are MDHEN and SYDVKM. J lost 0 bases, V lost 5 bases, and 10 bases had no gene match. The CDR3 has 17 residues. The CDR3 DNA reads as TGTGCCAGCAGTCCCCTCCCGGGACAGCTAGCCAAAAACATTCAGTACTTC. It translates to CASSPLPGQLAKNIQYF.